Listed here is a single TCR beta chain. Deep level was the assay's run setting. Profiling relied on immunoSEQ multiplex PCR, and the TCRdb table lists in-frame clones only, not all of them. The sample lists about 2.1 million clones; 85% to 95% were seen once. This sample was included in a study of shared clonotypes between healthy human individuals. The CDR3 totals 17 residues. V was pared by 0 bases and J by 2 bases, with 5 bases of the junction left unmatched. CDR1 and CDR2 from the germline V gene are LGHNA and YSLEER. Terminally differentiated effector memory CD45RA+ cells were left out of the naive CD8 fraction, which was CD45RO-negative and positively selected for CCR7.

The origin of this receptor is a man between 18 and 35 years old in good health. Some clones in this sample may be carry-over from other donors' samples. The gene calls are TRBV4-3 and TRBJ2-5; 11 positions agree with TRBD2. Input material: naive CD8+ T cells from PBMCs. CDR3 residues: CASSQELAGAFQETQYF. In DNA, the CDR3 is TGCGCCAGCAGCCAAGAACTAGCGGGAGCCTTTCAAGAGACCCAGTACTTC.